A selection of T cell receptor beta chains follows, all from one sample in a study of shared clonotypes between healthy human individuals. Generated by immunoSEQ multiplex PCR, the TCRdb table keeps only in-frame clones and is missing some. The profile shows 800,000 to 1,200,000 clones, about four fifths of them singletons. Sequencing used memory CD4+ T cells from PBMCs. These receptor sequences come from a man younger than 35 in good health. Some clones in this sample may be carry-over from other donors' samples. CDR3s include the opening cysteine and the closing phenylalanine or tryptophan. The D gene is left open where the match is weak. Not all rows give a size; the values are once, few, many and, for expanded clones, a class.

CDR3	DNA	V	D	size	J
CASSVGRVNFADTQYF	TGTGCCAGCAGCGTAGGCAGGGTGAATTTTGCAGATACGCAGTATTTT	TRBV9	.	.	TRBJ2-3
CASSYWDRGNEQYF	TGTGCCAGCAGTTACTGGGACAGGGGCAACGAGCAGTACTTC	TRBV6-6	TRBD1	.	TRBJ2-7
CASSAYNTEAFF	TGTGCCAGCAGCGCATACAACACTGAAGCTTTCTTT	TRBV11-2	.	.	TRBJ1-1
CASSLETSGISEQYF	TGTGCCAGCAGCTTAGAGACTAGCGGGATCTCCGAGCAGTACTTC	TRBV7-9	TRBD2	.	TRBJ2-7
CASSYVRGSAEAFF	TGTGCCAGCAGTTACGTTCGGGGCTCGGCTGAAGCTTTCTTT	TRBV27	.	.	TRBJ1-1
CASSSGQGRGNTEAFF	TGTGCCAGCAGTTCGGGACAGGGGAGAGGGAACACTGAAGCTTTCTTT	TRBV6-6	TRBD1	.	TRBJ1-1
CASSLGQGALGEQYF	TGTGCCAGCAGCTTAGGTCAGGGGGCTTTGGGAGAGCAGTACTTC	TRBV7-9	TRBD1	.	TRBJ2-7
CASSPPGTGNEKLFF	TGTGCCAGCAGCCCTCCGGGGACAGGGAATGAAAAACTGTTTTTT	TRBV9	TRBD1	.	TRBJ1-4
CASSDRYNEQFF	TGTGCCAGCAGTGACCGGTACAATGAGCAGTTCTTC	TRBV6-1	.	.	TRBJ2-1
CASSGSGLRTDTQYF	TGTGCCAGCAGCGGTAGCGGGCTCCGCACAGATACGCAGTATTTT	TRBV9	TRBD2	.	TRBJ2-3
CASTRPGTSTDTQYF	TGTGCCAGCACTCGACCGGGTACAAGCACAGATACGCAGTATTTT	TRBV28	.	.	TRBJ2-3
CASRPGGTNTEAFF	TGTGCCAGCAGGCCCGGCGGAACCAACACTGAAGCTTTCTTT	TRBV28	.	.	TRBJ1-1
CASSSTWTGGETQYF	TGTGCCAGCAGCTCGACCTGGACAGGAGGAGAGACCCAGTACTTC	TRBV7-8	TRBD1	once	TRBJ2-5
CASSFRASYNEQFF	TGTGCCAGCAGTTTTCGGGCAAGCTACAATGAGCAGTTCTTC	TRBV6-5	.	.	TRBJ2-1
CASSLDFAVYGTREAFF	TGTGCCAGCAGCTTAGACTTTGCGGTGTACGGGACAAGGGAAGCTTTCTTT	TRBV7-2	.	.	TRBJ1-1
CVSKRGEKFF	TGTGTCTCGAAACGGGGTGAAAAGTTCTTC	TRBV9	.	.	TRBJ2-1
CASSQGRHGYTF	TGTGCCAGCTCACAAGGACGGCATGGCTACACCTTC	TRBV18	.	.	TRBJ1-2
CASSSIGQVNGTEAFF	TGTGCCAGCAGCTCAATCGGACAGGTTAATGGGACTGAAGCTTTCTTT	TRBV7-9	TRBD1	.	TRBJ1-1
CASRPTGGEDQPQHF	TGTGCCAGCAGACCCACGGGGGGGGAAGATCAGCCCCAGCATTTT	TRBV21-1	.	.	TRBJ1-5
CASSLKRQGSGYGYTF	TGTGCCAGCAGCTTGAAAAGACAGGGGAGTGGCTATGGCTACACCTTC	TRBV5-4	TRBD1	.	TRBJ1-2
CSVDGTDNEQFF	TGCAGCGTTGATGGGACGGACAATGAGCAGTTCTTC	TRBV29-1	.	.	TRBJ2-1
CASSFRSNQPQHF	TGTGCCAGCAGTTTCCGTAGCAATCAGCCCCAGCATTTT	TRBV28	.	.	TRBJ1-5